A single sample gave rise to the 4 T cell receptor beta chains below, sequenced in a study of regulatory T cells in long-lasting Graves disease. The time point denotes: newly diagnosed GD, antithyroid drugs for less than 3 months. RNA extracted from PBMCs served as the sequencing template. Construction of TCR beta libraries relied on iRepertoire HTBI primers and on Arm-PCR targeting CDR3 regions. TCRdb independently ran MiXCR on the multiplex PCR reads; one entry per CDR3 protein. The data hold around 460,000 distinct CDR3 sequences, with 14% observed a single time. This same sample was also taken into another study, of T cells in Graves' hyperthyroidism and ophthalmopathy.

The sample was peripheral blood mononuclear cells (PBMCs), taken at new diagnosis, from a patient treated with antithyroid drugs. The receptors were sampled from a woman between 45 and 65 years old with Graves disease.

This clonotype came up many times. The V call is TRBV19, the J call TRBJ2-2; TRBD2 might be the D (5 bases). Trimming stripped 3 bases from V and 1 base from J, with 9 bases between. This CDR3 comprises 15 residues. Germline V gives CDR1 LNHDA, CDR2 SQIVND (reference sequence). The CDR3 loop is CASSIVGGNTGELFF. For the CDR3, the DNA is TGTGCCAGTAGTATCGTTGGAGGGAACACCGGGGAGCTGTTTTTT.

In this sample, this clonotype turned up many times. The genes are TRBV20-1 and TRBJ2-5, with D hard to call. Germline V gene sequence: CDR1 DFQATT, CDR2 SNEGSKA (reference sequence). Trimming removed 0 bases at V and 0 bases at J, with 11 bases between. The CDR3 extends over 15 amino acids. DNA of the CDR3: TGCAGTGCTAGAGATGGGTACTTCAACCAAGAGACCCAGTACTTC. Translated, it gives CSARDGYFNQETQYF.

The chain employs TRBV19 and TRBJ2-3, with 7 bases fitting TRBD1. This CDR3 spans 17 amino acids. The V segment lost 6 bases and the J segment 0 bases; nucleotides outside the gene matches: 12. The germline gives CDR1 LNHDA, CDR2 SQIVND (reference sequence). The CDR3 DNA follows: TGTGCCAGTAGCCCGGGGCGAACAGGGGAAAGCACAGATACGCAGTATTTT. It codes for CASSPGRTGESTDTQYF.

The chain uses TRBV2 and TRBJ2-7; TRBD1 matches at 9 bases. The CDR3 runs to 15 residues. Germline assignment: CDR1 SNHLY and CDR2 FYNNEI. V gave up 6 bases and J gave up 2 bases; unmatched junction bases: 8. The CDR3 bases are TGTGCCAGCAGGTCGGGACAGGGAGGCGCCTACGAGCAGTACTTC. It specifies CASRSGQGGAYEQYF.